This T cell receptor (beta chain) was sequenced for a study of T cells after yellow fever vaccination. The CDR3 spans 13 residues. Trimming cost V 2 bases and J 5 bases; bases outside gene matches: 3. Template switching with 5'RACE generated the TCR cDNA and added a universal primer site and UMIs. TCRdb reprocessed the 5' RACE reads via MiXCR and lists one record per CDR3 protein. This table holds hundreds of thousands of distinct CDR3 sequences, 8.7% found once. Concerning this clonotype: Its antigen is not identified.

General study results and limits: Abundant clonotypes from the bulk population could have been carried over as contaminants into FACS-sorted repertoires.

The genes are TRBV12-3 or TRBV12-4 and TRBJ2-7, with 7 positions matching TRBD1. The sequence came from a man aged 18 to 30 who received the YFV17D yellow fever vaccine. The source was PBMCs, collected on the day of the first yellow fever vaccination. This CDR3 reads CASSLSGTDEQYV. The CDR3 bases are TGTGCCAGCAGTTTATCCGGGACAGACGAGCAGTACGTC.